The rows below give T cell receptor beta chains drawn from one sample of a study of persistence of HIV-infected CD4 T cells. Some clones are missing from TCRdb's copy, which holds only in-frame ones; the method was immunoSEQ multiplex PCR. The table has about 40,000 clones, around three quarters seen once. Their antigen targets remain unknown. Sequences were derived from CD4+ T cells sorted from PBMCs after approximately 20-hour stimulation, sampled from a patient who received antiretroviral therapy. The receptors were sampled from an adult man with HIV who was CMV-seropositive. The CDR3 runs from the conserved cysteine through the conserved F or W. A D gene is named only where the DNA matches it firmly. Only part of the rows carry a size: once, few, many, or a class if the clone is expanded.

j_call clone_size v_call d_call cdr3_aa cdr3_nt
TRBJ1-3 few TRBV11-1 . CASSLSRGSGNTIYF TGTGCCAGCAGCTTATCCAGAGGCTCTGGAAACACCATATATTTT
TRBJ2-7 . TRBV14 . CASSPRTRTYEQYF TGTGCCAGCAGCCCACGGACAAGGACCTACGAGCAGTACTTC
TRBJ2-1 once TRBV6-1 . CASSDTGRNNEQFF TGTGCCAGCAGTGATACGGGACGGAACAATGAGCAGTTCTTC
TRBJ2-7 medium-sized TRBV7-2 . CASSLDLNSYEQYF TGTGCCAGCAGCTTAGATCTGAACTCCTACGAGCAGTACTTC
TRBJ2-2 . TRBV24-1 . CATRPGNTGELFF TGTGCCACCAGGCCAGGGAACACCGGGGAGCTGTTTTTT
TRBJ1-3 . TRBV5-1 TRBD1 CASSLPQGSGNTIYF TGCGCCAGCAGCTTACCACAGGGGAGCGGAAACACCATATATTTT
TRBJ2-5 . TRBV6-1 . CASSEARVSSETQYF TGTGCCAGCAGTGAAGCGAGGGTCTCGTCGGAGACCCAGTACTTC
TRBJ1-1 . TRBV14 TRBD1 CASSHRPGGEWSTEAFF TGTGCCAGCAGCCATCGCCCAGGGGGCGAATGGAGCACTGAAGCTTTCTTT
TRBJ2-1 . TRBV6-6 TRBD2 CASSYSASGSIDEQFF TGTGCCAGCAGTTACTCTGCTAGCGGGAGCATCGATGAGCAGTTCTTC
TRBJ1-1 . TRBV30 . CAWSVRGVLPGNTEAFF TGTGCCTGGAGTGTACGAGGGGTACTACCGGGGAACACTGAAGCTTTCTTT
TRBJ1-1 . TRBV21-1 . CASSKAGGSNTEAFF TGTGCCAGCAGCAAAGCGGGGGGGTCGAACACTGAAGCTTTCTTT
TRBJ1-1 . TRBV3-1/TRBV3-2 TRBD1 CASSQDVVYRGNTEAFF TGTGCCAGCAGCCAAGATGTGGTATACAGGGGGAACACTGAAGCTTTCTTT
TRBJ1-6 few TRBV3-1/TRBV3-2 . CASSQEAGRPLHF TGTGCCAGCAGCCAAGAGGCAGGGAGACCCCTCCACTTT
TRBJ2-7 few TRBV3-1/TRBV3-2 TRBD2 CASSQEERGLYEQYF TGTGCCAGCAGCCAAGAGGAGCGGGGCCTCTACGAGCAGTACTTC
TRBJ2-3 . TRBV18 . CASSPLGRTDTQYF TGTGCCAGCTCTCCACTAGGAAGGACAGATACGCAGTATTTT
TRBJ2-3 . TRBV18 . CASSPQRTDTQYF TGTGCCAGCTCCCCTCAGCGAACAGATACGCAGTATTTT
TRBJ1-2 . TRBV6-1 . CASSEKGGPYGYTF TGTGCCAGCAGTGAAAAGGGCGGTCCTTATGGCTACACCTTC
TRBJ1-6 . TRBV18 TRBD1 CASSPPSGTGIISPLHF TGTGCCAGCTCACCACCGAGTGGGACAGGGATTATTTCACCCCTCCACTTT
TRBJ2-1 few TRBV5-1 TRBD1 CASSLAGQGVEQFF TGCGCCAGCAGCTTGGCCGGACAGGGAGTTGAGCAGTTCTTC
TRBJ2-7 . TRBV3-1/TRBV3-2 . CASSQSPSSYEQYF TGTGCCAGCAGCCAATCCCCCAGTTCCTACGAGCAGTACTTC
TRBJ2-2 few TRBV3-1/TRBV3-2 . CASTGSANTGELFF TGTGCCAGCACCGGAAGCGCGAACACCGGGGAGCTGTTTTTT
TRBJ1-1 few TRBV10-3 . CAISDGRSNTEAFF TGTGCCATCAGTGACGGCAGGTCGAACACTGAAGCTTTCTTT
TRBJ2-1 . TRBV3-1/TRBV3-2 TRBD2 CASSQQAGAGEQFF TGTGCCAGCAGCCAACAAGCGGGAGCCGGAGAGCAGTTCTTC
TRBJ2-3 once TRBV6-5 . CASSSGFTDTQYF TGTGCCAGCAGTAGCGGGTTCACAGATACGCAGTATTTT
TRBJ1-1 . TRBV10-3 . CAISRQRNTEAFF TGTGCCATCAGTAGACAGAGGAACACTGAAGCTTTCTTT
TRBJ1-2 . TRBV30 . CAWSVFTRSYYGYTF TGTGCCTGGAGTGTTTTTACTCGGAGCTACTATGGCTACACCTTC
TRBJ2-6 . TRBV4-1 TRBD2 CASNPGREGANVLTF TGCGCCAGCAACCCCGGGCGGGAGGGGGCCAACGTCCTGACTTTC
TRBJ1-6 . TRBV30 . CAWRVGPHGANNSPLHF TGTGCCTGGAGAGTTGGGCCCCATGGGGCCAATAATTCACCCCTCCACTTT
TRBJ2-7 medium-sized TRBV18 TRBD1 CASSPGQGSHEQYF TGTGCCAGCTCACCCGGACAGGGTAGCCACGAGCAGTACTTC
TRBJ1-6 . TRBV6-5 . CASRKGNPTSPLHF TGTGCCAGCAGGAAAGGGAATCCGACTTCACCCCTCCACTTT
TRBJ2-1 . TRBV5-4 TRBD2 CASSGTNFREQFF TGTGCCAGCAGCGGGACTAACTTCAGGGAGCAGTTCTTC
TRBJ2-2 . TRBV11-2 . CASSLDLQRSTGELFF TGTGCCAGCAGCTTAGATCTACAGAGATCCACCGGGGAGCTGTTTTTT